Listed here are 3 T cell receptor beta chains from one sample, sequenced in a study of blood T cell repertoires in COVID-19. Data came from immunoSEQ multiplex PCR; TCRdb stores just in-frame clones and leaves some out. The table has 45,000 or so clones, about 85% seen once. Sequencing was performed on peripheral blood. The receptors derive from a man aged 35 to 55 with active COVID-19.

The chain has TRBV9 and TRBJ2-7; possibly TRBD1 for D (6 bases). Trimming stripped 2 bases from V and 6 bases from J, with 9 bases between. CDR1 is SGDLS and CDR2 is YYNGEE in the germline V gene. This CDR3 has 12 residues. CDR3 loop: CASSVIGGEQYF. In DNA form, the CDR3 reads TGTGCCAGCAGCGTGATAGGGGGCGAGCAGTACTTC. The full variable domain, in which reference TRBV9 and TRBJ2-7 provide the parts outside the CDR3, is DSGVTQTPKHLITATGQRVTLRCSPRSGDLSVYWYQQSLDQGLQFLIQYYNGEERAKGNILERFSAQQFPDLHSELNLSSLELGDSALYFCASSVIGGEQYFGPGTRLTVT.

The chain employs TRBV20-1 and TRBJ2-1; D is unclear. The germline V and J ends were trimmed by 6 bases and 9 bases, with 12 bases remaining between them. Looked up from germline, CDR1 is DFQATT and CDR2 is SNEGSKA (reference sequence). CDR3 length: 11 residues. The CDR3 spells CSAARAVEQFF. CDR3 sequence (DNA): TGCAGTGCCGCCCGCGCGGTTGAGCAGTTCTTC.

This clone was picked up a small number of times. DNA of the CDR3: TGTGCCAGCAGGGCATCCAATCAGCCCCAGCATTTT. Its protein product is CASRASNQPQHF. The chain employs TRBV7-2 and TRBJ1-5; D remains ambiguous. V lost 6 bases and J lost 3, with 6 bases in between. CDR1 is SGHTA and CDR2 is FQGNSA in the germline V gene. This CDR3 comprises 12 residues.